This T cell receptor beta chain was recorded in a study of cytomegalovirus exposure and HLA in healthy donors. PCR employed 60 Vbeta and 13 Jbeta primers. Sequencing was performed with immunoSEQ multiplex PCR; in TCRdb, only in-frame clones are kept and a portion is missing. The table has about 130,000 clones, roughly four fifths seen once. This CDR3 comprises 15 residues. Germline assignment: CDR1 LNHDA and CDR2 SQIVND (reference sequence). Trimming cost V 3 bases and J 4 bases, with 13 bases left between them. The sample was PBMCs. The sequence came from a male donor in good health and CMV-seropositive. The V gene is TRBV19, the J gene TRBJ1-5; unclear D gene. CDR3 DNA: TGTGCCAGTAGTATTATGGGCCACCGAAATCAGCCCCAGCATTTT. Translation gives CASSIMGHRNQPQHF.